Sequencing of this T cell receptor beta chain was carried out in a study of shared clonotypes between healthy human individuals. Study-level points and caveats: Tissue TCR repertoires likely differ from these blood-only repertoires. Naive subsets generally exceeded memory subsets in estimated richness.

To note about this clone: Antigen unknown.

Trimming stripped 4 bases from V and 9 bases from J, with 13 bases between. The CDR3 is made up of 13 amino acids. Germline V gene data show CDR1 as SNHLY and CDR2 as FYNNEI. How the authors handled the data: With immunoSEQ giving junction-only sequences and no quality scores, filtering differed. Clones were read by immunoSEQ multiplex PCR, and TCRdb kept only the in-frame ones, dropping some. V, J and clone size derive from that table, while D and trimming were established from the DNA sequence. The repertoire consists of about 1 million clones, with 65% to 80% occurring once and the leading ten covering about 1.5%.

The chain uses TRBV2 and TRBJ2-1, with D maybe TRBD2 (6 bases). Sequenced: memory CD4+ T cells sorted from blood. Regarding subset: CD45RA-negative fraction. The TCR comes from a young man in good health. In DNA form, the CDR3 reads TGTGCCAGCAGTGGAGTCGGGGGTCCTGAGCAGTTCTTC. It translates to CASSGVGGPEQFF.